This T cell receptor beta chain was observed in a study of OX40 agonist ivuxolimab in advanced cancers. Study observations and caveats: Expanded clones belonging to CD8+ T cells outnumbered, on average, those of CD4+.

With 6 bases removed from V and 7 bases from J, the gap between germline ends came to 15 bases. This CDR3 comprises 13 residues. Germline V gene data show CDR1 as MNHEY and CDR2 as SVGAGI. Remarks on this clone: Its target is not known.

Profiled with immunoSEQ multiplex PCR; TCRdb holds only in-frame clones, not every one. The data show about 93,000 clones, about 90% seen once. The clonotype originates from an adult with an advanced solid tumor such as melanoma, head and neck, liver or kidney cancer. The source material was CD4+ or CD8+ T cells sorted from blood, sampled in a trial of the OX40 agonist ivuxolimab. The chain couples TRBV6-5 to TRBJ1-1; D might be TRBD1 (6 bases). The CDR3 is CASRRQDALEAFF. The CDR3, as DNA: TGTGCCAGCAGGAGACAGGACGCCCTTGAAGCTTTCTTT.